Presented here are 27 T cell receptor beta chains from one specimen sequenced in a study of T cells in Graves' hyperthyroidism and ophthalmopathy. RNA transcripts were the template for amplifying TCR beta CDR3 regions. An initial round of RT-PCR targeting the TCR CDR3 relied on the HTBI primer set. TCRdb ran MiXCR on the multiplex PCR reads and lists one entry per CDR3 protein. Found here are over 700,000 distinct CDR3 sequences, 38% of them singletons; the top ten hold 8.9%. The sample was blood. These receptors were taken from a man aged 18 to 29 with Graves' hyperthyroidism.

In this sample, this clonotype turned up once. This rearrangement joins TRBV10-3 to TRBJ1-4, with D maybe TRBD1 (5 bases). Trimming cost V 0 bases and J 3 bases, with 5 bases left between them. The CDR3 runs 14 residues. The germline V gene has CDR1 ENHRY and CDR2 SYGVKD. This chain's CDR3 is CAISESRANEKLFF. The DNA of the CDR3 is TGTGCCATCAGTGAGTCCAGGGCTAATGAAAAACTGTTTTTT.

This rearrangement joins TRBV7-9 to TRBJ1-2; D gene unclear. This CDR3 comprises 14 residues. The germline V and J ends were trimmed by 6 bases and 3 bases, with 14 bases remaining between them. Germline CDR1 reads SEHNR; CDR2 reads FQNEAQ (reference sequence). The CDR3 loop is CASRPTDGDYGYTF. DNA of the CDR3: TGTGCCAGCAGACCCACTGATGGGGACTATGGCTACACCTTC.

The J gene is TRBJ2-7, the V gene TRBV5-4, with 9 bases identical to TRBD2. Losses at the gene ends were 4 bases for V and 2 bases for J; bases not matched to a gene: 7. This CDR3 contains 15 residues. Germline V lookup: CDR1 SGHNT, CDR2 YYREEE (reference sequence). CDR3 DNA sequence: TGTGCCAGCAGCAAAACTAGCGGGCCCCCCTACGAGCAGTACTTC. Its translation is CASSKTSGPPYEQYF. Combining the CDR3 with reference TRBV5-4 and TRBJ2-7 gives the whole variable domain ETGVTQSPTHLIKTRGQQVTLRCSSQSGHNTVSWYQQALGQGPQFIFQYYREEENGRGNFPPRFSGLQFPNYSSELNVNALELDDSALYLCASSKTSGPPYEQYFGPGTRLTVT.

This clonotype was detected ten times or more. The V call is TRBV5-1, the J call TRBJ2-7; TRBD2 matches at 11 bases. This CDR3 has 15 amino acids. V lost 3 bases to trimming and J lost 6 bases; unmatched junction nucleotides: 8. Per the germline V gene, CDR1 is SGHRS and CDR2 is YFSETQ. The CDR3 reads CASSSPGLAVREQYF. As DNA, the CDR3 is TGCGCCAGCAGCTCTCCGGGACTAGCGGTTCGCGAGCAGTACTTC.

This clonotype has a count of ten or more. The rearrangement links TRBV10-3 to TRBJ2-7; TRBD1 might be the D (5 bases). Germline V gene sequence: CDR1 ENHRY, CDR2 SYGVKD. Trimming removed 3 bases from V and 6 bases from J, with 12 bases in between. This CDR3 comprises 13 residues. CDR3 sequence (DNA): TGTGCCATCAGTGATGGGCAGGGCTCCGAGCAGTACTTC. Translation gives CAISDGQGSEQYF.

The CDR3 DNA reads as TGTGCCAGTGGCGGACAGGGTCCGTACGAGCAGTACTTC. It specifies CASGGQGPYEQYF. The chain links TRBV2 to TRBJ2-7; 8 bases line up with TRBD1. The J segment lost 4 bases and the V segment lost 9 bases, leaving 8 bases of the junction unmatched. Germline values: CDR1 SNHLY, CDR2 FYNNEI. CDR3 size: 13 residues.

V gene TRBV10-3 combines with J gene TRBJ1-5, with 7 bases identical to TRBD1. Germline assignment: CDR1 ENHRY and CDR2 SYGVKD. Germline trimming cut 5 bases from V and 0 bases from J; bases unmatched to any gene: 1. CDR3 length equals 14 residues. The CDR3 here is CAISPGGSNQPQHF. CDR3 in DNA: TGTGCCATCAGTCCAGGGGGTAGCAATCAGCCCCAGCATTTT.

This chain uses TRBV7-2 with TRBJ2-7; 10 bases match TRBD1. CDR3 length equals 14 residues. The germline V gene has CDR1 SGHTA and CDR2 FQGNSA. Germline trimming cut 4 bases from V and 5 bases from J; bases unmatched to any gene: 5. CDR3 region: CASSSTGGKDEQYF. For the CDR3, the DNA is TGTGCCAGCAGCTCGACAGGGGGCAAGGACGAGCAGTACTTC.

This clonotype was found a few times. This chain's CDR3 is CASSVSTGGGYEQYF. In nucleotides, the CDR3 is TGTGCCAGTAGTGTATCTACAGGGGGCGGCTACGAGCAGTACTTC. The chain employs TRBV19 and TRBJ2-7, with 9 bases identical to TRBD1. Trimming at V came to 5 bases and at J to 3 bases, leaving 8 bases not matched to a gene. Germline CDR1 and CDR2: LNHDA and SQIVND (reference sequence). There are 15 residues in the CDR3.

The V call is TRBV5-1, the J call TRBJ2-7, with 7 bases that match TRBD1. Looked up from germline, CDR1 is SGHRS and CDR2 is YFSETQ. V lost 4 bases and J lost 7; bases outside the gene matches: 11. CDR3 length equals 14 residues. Written as DNA, the CDR3 is TGCGCCAGCAGCGGGGCGGACAGGCCCGAGGAGCAGTACTTC. This translates into CASSGADRPEEQYF.

This clonotype was counted only a few times. The chain recombines TRBV7-3 with TRBJ2-2; D remains unclear. Germline V gene data show CDR1 as SGHTA and CDR2 as FQGTGA. The CDR3 is 13 amino acids. Between the trimmed V and J ends, which lost 5 bases and 5 bases, there was a span of 9 bases. The CDR3, as DNA: TGTGCCAGCAGCAAGGCCGGGACCGGGGAGCTGTTTTTT. It yields the protein CASSKAGTGELFF. Combining the CDR3 with reference TRBV7-3 and TRBJ2-2 gives the whole variable domain GAGVSQTPSNKVTEKGKYVELRCDPISGHTALYWYRQSLGQGPEFLIYFQGTGAADDSGLPNDRFFAVRPEGSVSTLKIQRTERGDSAVYLCASSKAGTGELFFGEGSRLTVL.

Worth noting for this clonotype: At one end, the junction sequence differs from germline, possibly due to a read error. This chain joins TRBV7-2 and TRBJ1-1, with D possibly TRBD1 on 5 matching bases. Germline assignment: CDR1 SGHTA and CDR2 FQGNSA. The CDR3 is made up of 15 amino acids. DNA for the CDR3: TGCGCCAGCAGCTCGACAGAAACCATGAACACTGAAGCTTTCTTT. Protein product: CASSSTETMNTEAFF.

This clonotype turned up a few times. The rearrangement links TRBV3-1 to TRBJ1-5; D unclear. V was clipped by 3 bases and J by 3 bases, with 6 bases between them. CDR3 size: 13 residues. Germline V gene sequence: CDR1 LGHDT, CDR2 YNNKEL (reference sequence). The CDR3 nucleotides are TGTGCCAGCAGCCACTCCGACAATCAGCCCCAGCATTTT. Translated, it gives CASSHSDNQPQHF.

V and J are TRBV19 and TRBJ1-4; tentative D call: TRBD1 (6 bases). V was shortened by 5 bases and J by 0 bases, with 10 bases between the two germline ends. The germline CDR1 and CDR2 sequences are LNHDA and SQIVND (reference sequence). The CDR3 is made up of 15 amino acids. CDR3 nucleotide sequence: TGTGCCAGTAGTGGGGGGGCGTCAACTAATGAAAAACTGTTTTTT. Its translation: CASSGGASTNEKLFF.

This clonotype was detected ten times or more. The J gene is TRBJ2-5, the V gene TRBV5-6, with D perhaps TRBD1 (6 bases). This CDR3 contains 15 residues. V dropped 0 bases and J dropped 2 bases, with 11 bases sitting between them. Germline CDR1 SGHDT, CDR2 YYEEEE. The DNA of the CDR3 is TGTGCCAGCAGCTTGGTGCAGGGGATACAAGAGACCCAGTACTTC. Translation gives CASSLVQGIQETQYF.

The table lists this clonotype with many counts. The chain has TRBV12-3 or TRBV12-4 and TRBJ1-1; D is unclear. Trimming left V 4 bases short and J 6 bases short, with 9 bases between. CDR3 length equals 12 residues. The CDR3 sequence is CASSSLRAEAFF. CDR3 in DNA: TGTGCCAGCAGTTCCTTAAGGGCTGAAGCTTTCTTT.

Details on this clonotype: The CDR3 does not close with the conserved phenylalanine or tryptophan, likely indicating a read error. V usage is TRBV7-9 and J usage is TRBJ2-5; possibly TRBD2 for D (7 bases). In germline, CDR1 is SEHNR, CDR2 FQNEAQ (reference sequence). Trimming cost V 4 bases and J 5 bases, with 20 bases left between them. This CDR3 has 16 residues. The CDR3 DNA is TGTGCCAGCAGCTCCTCCCCGGGGAGGGGGACGGAGACCCAGTACTTA. This codes for CASSSSPGRGTETQYL.

This clonotype was counted ten times or more. J is TRBJ1-5 and V is TRBV19; D possibly corresponds to TRBD1 (5 bases). The V and J ends lost 4 bases and 3 bases respectively, with 10 bases between them. This CDR3 comprises 14 residues. The germline CDR1 and CDR2 sequences are LNHDA and SQIVND (reference sequence). The CDR3 DNA is TGTGCCAGTAGTACGTACAGGTCCAATCAGCCCCAGCATTTT. Residues: CASSTYRSNQPQHF.

This clonotype occurred a few times. The chain uses TRBV19 and TRBJ1-5, with D unclear. The V end was cut by 2 bases, the J end by 1 base, with 6 bases between. CDR3 length: 14 amino acids. Germline assignment: CDR1 LNHDA and CDR2 SQIVND (reference sequence). In DNA, the CDR3 is TGTGCCAGTAGTATACGTCTGAGCAATCAGCCCCAGCATTTT. Translation: CASSIRLSNQPQHF.

The rearrangement joins TRBV6-6 to TRBJ1-5, with D unresolved. V shed 8 bases and J shed 3 bases, with 11 bases lying between them. The CDR3 runs to 13 residues. In germline, CDR1 is MNHNY, CDR2 SVGAGI (reference sequence). DNA of the CDR3: TGTGCCAGCTTAGGACGGACCAATCAGCCCCAGCATTTT. Protein product: CASLGRTNQPQHF.

The table lists this clonotype with many counts. The chain uses TRBV29-1 and TRBJ2-5; possibly TRBD1 for D (6 bases). The V and J ends lost 3 bases and 3 bases respectively, with 8 bases between them. The germline V gene has CDR1 SQVTM and CDR2 ANQGSEA. This CDR3 contains 12 residues. CDR3 amino acids: CSVDAGEETQYF. The CDR3 bases are TGCAGCGTTGATGCAGGGGAAGAGACCCAGTACTTC.

The J gene is TRBJ1-6, the V gene TRBV6-5; 8 bases are a match to TRBD1. V was clipped by 6 bases and J by 7 bases; unmatched bases: 8. The CDR3 is 15 residues long. Germline lookup yields CDR1 MNHEY and CDR2 SVGAGI. CDR3 sequence: CASRGRTGHNSPLHF. The CDR3 coding sequence is TGTGCCAGCAGAGGGAGGACAGGGCACAATTCACCCCTCCACTTT.

This clonotype was seen at least ten times. The chain links TRBV19 to TRBJ1-1, with unresolved D. V was shortened by 6 bases and J by 5 bases, with 13 bases between the two germline ends. Germline V gene lookup returns CDR1 LNHDA and CDR2 SQIVND (reference sequence). This CDR3 comprises 13 residues. DNA of the CDR3: TGTGCCAGTAGCCCGGCTCTGTTTACTGAAGCTTTCTTT. It specifies CASSPALFTEAFF.

This clonotype was recorded only once. This chain uses TRBV20-1 with TRBJ1-1; a possible D gene is TRBD1 (5 bases). Germline lookup yields CDR1 DFQATT and CDR2 SNEGSKA (reference sequence). This CDR3 is built from 14 residues. Trimming shortened V by 3 bases and J by 11 bases, and 22 bases separated the two germline ends. Written as DNA, the CDR3 is TGCAGTGCTAGGGACTACCGGGACTTCAAGGGCGCTTTCTTT. This sequence encodes CSARDYRDFKGAFF.

There are many counts of this clonotype. The genes are TRBV20-1 and TRBJ2-7, with D possibly being TRBD1 (6 bases). CDR3 length: 15 residues. V was cut by 3 bases and J by 0 bases, with 15 bases left in between. The V gene's germline CDR1 is DFQATT and CDR2 SNEGSKA (reference sequence). This chain's CDR3 is CSARETGMGSYEQYF. DNA of the CDR3: TGCAGTGCTAGGGAAACAGGGATGGGCTCCTACGAGCAGTACTTC.

The rearrangement links TRBV7-6 to TRBJ2-7, with 9 bases aligning to TRBD1. This CDR3 has 16 residues. J gave up 5 bases and V 5 bases, and 13 bases lay outside the gene matches. Germline V gene sequence: CDR1 SGHVS, CDR2 FNYEAQ. CDR3 sequence (DNA): TGTGCCAGCAGCGCGCTACCGGGACAGGGAATCGACGAGCAGTACTTC. Its protein is CASSALPGQGIDEQYF.

The chain links TRBV10-2 to TRBJ2-7; 8 bases map to TRBD1. Germline CDR1 WSHSY, CDR2 SAAADI. The CDR3 contains 17 residues. V was pared by 2 bases and J by 1 base, with 10 bases of the junction left unmatched. In nucleotides, the CDR3 is TGCGCCAGCAGTGAGCCCGGACAGGGTGTAGTTTCCTACGAGCAGTACTTC. Encoded protein: CASSEPGQGVVSYEQYF.